A single sample gave rise to the 19 T cell receptor beta chains below, sequenced in a study of early T cells in non-severe SARS-CoV-2 infection. Each CDR3 protein is one row after TCRdb ran MiXCR on the 5' RACE reads. Among 65,000 to 85,000 distinct CDR3 sequences listed, around 10% were seen once. Sequenced material: whole blood. Receptor source: an adult who was a healthcare worker with PCR-confirmed SARS-CoV-2 infection or an uninfected control (not recorded which).

The chain combines TRBV14 with TRBJ2-1; TRBD2 matches at 12 bases. J lost 2 bases, V lost 0 bases, and 5 bases had no gene match. This CDR3 is 18 amino acids long. Germline V gives CDR1 SGHDN, CDR2 FVKESK. The CDR3 here is CASSQDLSSGRAYNEQFF. CDR3 in DNA: TGTGCCAGCAGCCAAGATCTGTCTAGCGGGAGGGCCTACAATGAGCAGTTCTTC.

In DNA, the CDR3 is TGCAGTGCTCCCCCATCCGGGCCGTTGAACACTGAAGCTTTCTTT. Its protein product is CSAPPSGPLNTEAFF. The chain employs TRBV20-1 and TRBJ1-1; no definite D call. The CDR3 runs to 15 residues. Germline loops: CDR1 DFQATT, CDR2 SNEGSKA (reference sequence). V lost 5 bases and J lost 0, with 16 bases in between.

In this sample, this clonotype turned up many times. The V gene is TRBV18, the J gene TRBJ1-3, with D perhaps TRBD1 (5 bases). The V gene lost 3 bases and the J gene lost 0 bases, with 12 bases spanning the gap. In germline, CDR1 is KGHSH, CDR2 LQKENI. This CDR3 is 16 amino acids long. CDR3 DNA: TGTGCCAGCTCACCCGAGGGGAGCCTCTCTGGAAACACCATATATTTT. Protein product: CASSPEGSLSGNTIYF.

There are many counts of this clonotype. The chain combines TRBV7-8 with TRBJ1-1; D is unclear. Germline-derived CDR1 and CDR2 are SGHVS and FQNEAQ. Trimming removed 1 base from V and 4 bases from J, with 16 bases in between. This CDR3 comprises 16 residues. CDR3 amino acids: CASSLGPSMSGTEAFF. The CDR3 DNA is TGTGCCAGCAGCTTAGGGCCCAGCATGTCAGGCACTGAAGCTTTCTTT.

The chain carries TRBV29-1 and TRBJ2-3, with D possibly called TRBD1 or TRBD2 (6 bases each). V lost 6 bases and J lost 1, with 17 bases in between. From germline, CDR1 is SQVTM and CDR2 ANQGSEA. There are 15 residues in the CDR3. The CDR3 DNA is TGCAGCGTACTGCCCGGGGGCACTGGCACAGATACGCAGTATTTT. Translation: CSVLPGGTGTDTQYF.

V is TRBV12-3 or TRBV12-4 and J is TRBJ1-2; 7 bases match TRBD1. The CDR3 covers 15 residues. With V trimmed by 2 bases and J by 6 bases, 9 bases remained unmatched. The CDR3 sequence is CASSLHRQGSDGYTF. The CDR3 bases are TGTGCCAGCAGTTTACATCGACAGGGATCGGATGGCTACACCTTC.

This clonotype was counted between two and nine times. This chain connects TRBV5-1 to TRBJ2-5, with a weak D call TRBD2 (5 bases). CDR3 length: 16 residues. The germline gives CDR1 SGHRS, CDR2 YFSETQ. The germline V and J ends were trimmed by 1 base and 4 bases, with 17 bases remaining between them. CDR3 protein: CASSLQDPVSGETQYF. CDR3 sequence (DNA): TGCGCCAGCAGCTTGCAGGACCCAGTAAGCGGAGAGACCCAGTACTTC.

The chain combines TRBV11-1 with TRBJ2-3; TRBD2 might be the D (6 bases). V was pared by 4 bases and J by 6 bases, with 11 bases between. This CDR3 comprises 13 residues. Germline CDR1 reads SGHAT; CDR2 reads FQDESV (reference sequence). The CDR3 is CASSYSGADTQYF. As DNA, the CDR3 is TGTGCCAGCAGCTATTCGGGAGCTGATACGCAGTATTTT. Drawing the rest from reference TRBV11-1 and TRBJ2-3, the complete variable domain is EAEVAQSPRYKITEKSQAVAFWCDPISGHATLYWYRQILGQGPELLVQFQDESVVDDSQLPKDRFSAERLKGVDSTLKIQPAELGDSAMYLCASSYSGADTQYFGPGTRLTVL.

The table lists this clonotype with many counts. V and J are TRBV10-3 and TRBJ2-1; D gene unclear. CDR3 size: 15 residues. CDR1 and CDR2 from the germline V gene are ENHRY and SYGVKD. With 2 bases removed from V and 0 bases from J, the gap between germline ends came to 8 bases. This chain's CDR3 is CAISEGQPSYNEQFF. CDR3 in DNA: TGTGCCATCAGTGAGGGGCAGCCCTCCTACAATGAGCAGTTCTTC.

In its sample, this clonotype was seen many times. The V and J genes are TRBV6-5 and TRBJ2-3; maybe TRBD2 (7 bases). V was clipped by 6 bases and J by 1 base, with 14 bases between them. The CDR3 covers 15 residues. The germline V gene encodes CDR1 MNHEY and CDR2 SVGAGI. CDR3 region: CASRVGRGGTDTQYF. The CDR3 DNA sequence: TGTGCCAGCAGGGTAGGGAGGGGGGGCACAGATACGCAGTATTTT.

V gene TRBV7-3 combines with J gene TRBJ1-3, with no clear D. Deletions cut 2 bases from V and 1 base from J, with 3 bases between. The germline CDR1 and CDR2 sequences are SGHTA and FQGTGA. There are 13 residues in the CDR3. The CDR3 DNA sequence: TGTGCCAGCAGCTTAGGATCTGGAAACACCATATATTTT. Translating gives CASSLGSGNTIYF.

This clonotype showed up many times. The rearrangement uses TRBV20-1 and TRBJ1-1; 8 positions agree with TRBD1. Germline V CDR1 and CDR2: DFQATT, SNEGSKA (reference sequence). The CDR3 length is 14 residues. With V trimmed by 7 bases and J by 0 bases, 7 bases remained unmatched. The CDR3 DNA reads TGCAGTGTAGGACAGGGACACATGAACACTGAAGCTTTCTTT. It is translated as CSVGQGHMNTEAFF.

This clonotype was detected ten times or more. The chain combines TRBV10-3 with TRBJ1-5; D gene unclear. Germline CDR1 is ENHRY and CDR2 is SYGVKD. CDR3 size: 16 residues. The germline V and J ends were trimmed by 4 bases and 5 bases, with 18 bases remaining between them. In DNA form, the CDR3 reads TGTGCCATCAGTGCCACGGTAGAGGGAAAGGATCAGCCCCAGCATTTT. It is translated as CAISATVEGKDQPQHF.

This clonotype came up many times. V is TRBV6-2 or TRBV6-3 and J is TRBJ2-1; the match to TRBD2 covers 14 bases. The CDR3 has 19 amino acids. After removal of 4 bases from V and 4 bases from J, the junction contained 12 bases not matched to a gene. Germline V CDR1 and CDR2: MNHEY, SVGEGT. The CDR3 protein is CASSSTSGRAGGRYNEQFF. For the CDR3, the DNA is TGTGCCAGCAGTTCGACTAGCGGGAGGGCCGGCGGAAGATACAATGAGCAGTTCTTC.

This clonotype was seen ten or more times. V gene TRBV7-8 combines with J gene TRBJ2-7; no clear D. The CDR3 length is 12 residues. Germline CDR1 reads SGHVS; CDR2 reads FQNEAQ. V lost 2 bases and J lost 4, with 6 bases in between. Written as DNA, the CDR3 is TGTGCCAGCAGCTTAACAAATTACGAGCAGTACTTC. Protein: CASSLTNYEQYF.

The gene calls are TRBV29-1 and TRBJ2-4; TRBD2 is a possible D gene (5 bases). Trimming took off 5 bases at V and 8 bases at J, with 13 bases between the two ends. Germline V gene sequence: CDR1 SQVTM, CDR2 ANQGSEA. The CDR3 is 12 residues long. The CDR3 region is CSVPGVGDIQYF. DNA for the CDR3: TGCAGCGTTCCGGGCGTCGGGGACATTCAGTACTTC.

Ten or more counts support this clonotype. V usage is TRBV19 and J usage is TRBJ2-7; D is unresolved. The CDR3 consists of 14 residues. V lost 5 bases and J 2 bases, leaving 13 bases between the germline ends. Germline V gene sequence: CDR1 LNHDA, CDR2 SQIVND (reference sequence). The CDR3 is CASSPSPITYEQYF. The CDR3 DNA is TGTGCCAGTAGTCCTTCCCCAATCACCTACGAGCAGTACTTC.

This clonotype occurred once. The chain is built from TRBV12-3 or TRBV12-4 and TRBJ2-1; TRBD2 matches 13 bases. CDR3 length equals 19 residues. The trim removed 6 bases at V and 1 base at J, leaving 12 bases unmatched. The chain's CDR3 is CASSTVLGLAGVSYNEQFF. The DNA of the CDR3 is TGTGCCAGCAGCACTGTCCTTGGACTAGCGGGGGTATCCTACAATGAGCAGTTCTTC.

This clonotype was seen at least ten times. The CDR3 spells CASSVSSQGVNEQFF. The CDR3, as DNA: TGCGCCAGCAGTGTATCAAGCCAGGGCGTCAATGAGCAGTTCTTC. The genes are TRBV10-1 and TRBJ2-1, with TRBD1 as a possible D gene (5 bases). The ends were cut back, 4 bases at V and 6 bases at J, with 16 bases in the middle. From germline, CDR1 is WNHNN and CDR2 SYGVQD (reference sequence). The CDR3 has 15 amino acids.